A single sample is the source of the 12 T cell receptor beta chains below, sequenced in a study of blood T cell repertoires in COVID-19. Only in-frame clones appear in the TCRdb table, and some are missing; sequencing was by immunoSEQ multiplex PCR. Among roughly 70,000 clones listed, 85% to 95% were seen once. The source material was peripheral blood. Every receptor here comes from a woman aged 60-70 years with active COVID-19.

V gene TRBV5-1 combines with J gene TRBJ2-5; 10 positions agree with TRBD1. The germline V gene encodes CDR1 SGHRS and CDR2 YFSETQ. The CDR3 totals 13 residues. J gave up 10 bases and V 1 base, and 4 bases lay outside the gene matches. CDR3 bases: TGCGCCAGCAGCTTGTTGGACAGGGGGAACCAGTACTTC. Translated, it gives CASSLLDRGNQYF.

The V call is TRBV28, the J call TRBJ1-6, with D unresolved. This CDR3 has 15 residues. Germline V gene lookup returns CDR1 MDHEN and CDR2 SYDVKM. V dropped 11 bases and J dropped 0 bases, with 14 bases sitting between them. This CDR3 reads CAHSSGFSYNSPLHF. For the CDR3, the DNA is TGTGCCCACAGCAGTGGCTTCTCCTATAATTCACCCCTCCACTTT.

This rearrangement joins TRBV27 to TRBJ2-1, with 11 bases identical to TRBD2. V shed 6 bases and J 3 bases; nucleotides not matched to a gene: 4. Germline CDR1 is MNHEY and CDR2 is SMNVEV (reference sequence). This CDR3 contains 15 residues. CDR3 in DNA: TGTGCCAGCAGCGAACTAGCGGGAGTCTACAATGAGCAGTTCTTC. Translating gives CASSELAGVYNEQFF.

The CDR3 spells CASTAAGRRNEKLFF. CDR3 sequence (DNA): TGTGCCAGCACCGCCGCGGGCAGGAGAAATGAAAAACTGTTTTTT. The genes are TRBV11-2 and TRBJ1-4; D is unclear. The CDR3 contains 15 residues. Trimming removed 7 bases from V and 5 bases from J, with 17 bases in between. The germline V gene has CDR1 SGHAT and CDR2 FQNNGV.

The V call is TRBV2, the J call TRBJ2-3; D remains unclear. This CDR3 region has 14 residues. The V end was cut by 7 bases, the J end by 0 bases, with 11 bases between. CDR1 and CDR2 (germline): SNHLY, FYNNEI. Here the CDR3 reads CASKKQISTDTQYF. In DNA form, the CDR3 reads TGTGCCAGCAAGAAACAGATTAGCACAGATACGCAGTATTTT.

CDR3 nucleotides: TGCAGTGCAGTAGCGGTCACGGAGCAGTTCTTC. Amino acid sequence: CSAVAVTEQFF. The chain has TRBV20-1 and TRBJ2-1, with D possibly matching TRBD2 (6 bases). The V end was cut by 6 bases, the J end by 10 bases, with 13 bases between. Germline values: CDR1 DFQATT, CDR2 SNEGSKA (reference sequence). The length of the CDR3 is 11 residues.

This clone was detected once. CDR3 DNA sequence: TGTGCCAGCTCACCACCGACAGGGGGCTTGAACACTGAAGCTTTCTTT. It yields the protein CASSPPTGGLNTEAFF. V usage is TRBV18 and J usage is TRBJ1-1; 10 positions agree with TRBD1. CDR1 and CDR2 (germline): KGHSH, LQKENI. V shed 0 bases, J shed 0 bases, and the junction held 1 base outside the gene matches. The CDR3 loop spans 16 amino acids.

This rearrangement joins TRBV5-6 to TRBJ2-6; the D gene is possibly TRBD1 (6 bases). CDR1 and CDR2 (germline): SGHDT, YYEEEE. The CDR3 covers 18 residues. V lost 4 bases and J lost 0, with 17 bases in between. The CDR3 region is CASSTPGHSFSGANVLTF. As DNA, the CDR3 is TGTGCCAGCAGCACCCCGGGACACAGTTTCTCTGGGGCCAACGTCCTGACTTTC.

The chain combines TRBV6-1 with TRBJ2-6; D gene unclear. The CDR3 sequence is 15 residues long. Germline assignment: CDR1 MNHNS and CDR2 SASEGT. Trimming removed 3 bases at V and 0 bases at J, with 6 bases between. CDR3 sequence: CASSDRSSGANVLTF. As DNA, the CDR3 is TGTGCCAGCAGTGATCGGAGCTCTGGGGCCAACGTCCTGACTTTC.

The chain joins TRBV27 to TRBJ1-5, with D perhaps TRBD1 (6 bases). The germline V gene encodes CDR1 MNHEY and CDR2 SMNVEV (reference sequence). The CDR3 has 19 amino acids. Trimming took off 1 base at V and 0 bases at J, with 19 bases between the two ends. The CDR3 nucleotides read TGTGCCAGCAGTTTATTTTTCGGCAGGGGTAGGGGTAGCAATCAGCCCCAGCATTTT. This codes for CASSLFFGRGRGSNQPQHF.

V usage is TRBV10-2 and J usage is TRBJ2-2; 10 bases agree with TRBD2. This CDR3 comprises 13 residues. The junction had 0 bases not matched to a gene; V was cut back by 6 bases and J by 5 bases. CDR1 WSHSY and CDR2 SAAADI come from the germline V gene. Written as DNA, the CDR3 is TGCGCCAGCAGACTAGCGGGGACCGGGGAGCTGTTTTTT. Encoded protein: CASRLAGTGELFF.

The CDR3 sequence: CASRAQGALRGTQYF. Here the CDR3 DNA reads TGCGCCAGCAGGGCGCAGGGGGCCCTCCGAGGTACGCAGTATTTT. This chain links TRBV5-1 with TRBJ2-3; the match to TRBD1 covers 8 bases. Unmatched junction bases numbered 13, after V lost 5 bases and J lost 8 bases. The germline CDR1 and CDR2 sequences are SGHRS and YFSETQ. This CDR3 comprises 15 residues.